This T cell receptor beta chain appears in the sequencing data of a study of OX40 agonist ivuxolimab in advanced cancers. Study context: Patients were dosed intravenously with ivuxolimab at 0.01 to 10 mg/kg every 2 weeks.

This table comes from immunoSEQ multiplex PCR, and its TCRdb copy is limited to in-frame clones, with some not included. Of over 90,000 clones in the sample, about 90% were seen once. At baseline, cycle 4 day 1, and cycle 7 day 1, blood was sampled. From germline, CDR1 is MRHNA and CDR2 SNTAGT. V dropped 3 bases and J dropped 11 bases, with 20 bases sitting between them. The length of the CDR3 is 15 residues. This TCR was recovered from an adult with an advanced solid tumor such as melanoma, head and neck, liver or kidney cancer. The sequencing used CD4+ or CD8+ T cells sorted from blood, collected in a trial of the OX40 agonist ivuxolimab. The J gene is TRBJ2-1, the V gene TRBV6-4; TRBD1 might be the D (6 bases). The CDR3 loop reads CASSDYLQDRRQQFF. Here the CDR3 DNA reads TGTGCCAGCAGTGATTACCTCCAGGACAGACGACAGCAGTTCTTC.